Listed here is a single T cell receptor beta chain. Trimming left V 4 bases short and J 3 bases short, with 6 bases between. The V gene's germline CDR1 is MNHEY and CDR2 SVGEGT. The length of the CDR3 is 13 residues. Data came from immunoSEQ multiplex PCR; TCRdb stores just in-frame clones and leaves some out. This table has about 39,000 clones, around 88% appearing once. This entry belongs to a study of control samples from healthy donors and cancer patients. The rearrangement uses TRBV6-2 or TRBV6-3 and TRBJ2-2; D gene unclear. The specimen sequenced was PBMCs. This receptor was taken from a woman in her fifties or sixties with lung cancer. CDR3 in amino acids: CASSFHYTGELFF. Here the CDR3 DNA reads TGTGCCAGCAGTTTCCATTACACCGGGGAGCTGTTTTTT.